The 15 T cell receptor beta chains below were found in one sample sequenced in a study of shared clonotypes between healthy human individuals. Using immunoSEQ multiplex PCR, the repertoire was profiled, and TCRdb retains in-frame clones only, with some absent. The sample shows some 580,000 clones, approximately 97% of them seen only once. Material for sequencing was naive CD4+ T cells sorted from blood. The subset: CD45RA+ positively selected. The receptors come from a woman in her thirties in good health.

The chain has TRBV6-1 and TRBJ2-7; D is uncertain. The ends were cut back, 6 bases at V and 6 bases at J, with 9 bases in the middle. This CDR3 is built from 11 residues. The germline CDR1 and CDR2 sequences are MNHNS and SASEGT. The CDR3 DNA reads TGTGCCAGCAGAGACAACCTCGAGCAGTACTTC. This encodes CASRDNLEQYF.

This sequence joins TRBV5-4 and TRBJ2-3; 13 positions match TRBD2. CDR3 length: 17 amino acids. The germline CDR1 and CDR2 sequences are SGHNT and YYREEE (reference sequence). J gave up 2 bases and V 1 base, and 4 bases lay outside the gene matches. The CDR3 here is CASSLRLAGGATDTQYF. CDR3 DNA: TGTGCCAGCAGCTTGCGACTAGCGGGAGGTGCCACAGATACGCAGTATTTT.

This chain uses TRBV11-2 with TRBJ2-7, with 10 nucleotides matching TRBD2. In germline, CDR1 is SGHAT, CDR2 FQNNGV. V was pared by 5 bases and J by 0 bases, with 4 bases of the junction left unmatched. The CDR3 contains 15 residues. As DNA, the CDR3 is TGTGCCAGCAGCACCGGGACTAGCGCCTCCTACGAGCAGTACTTC. This translates into CASSTGTSASYEQYF.

This chain links TRBV5-5 with TRBJ2-7, with 10 bases aligning to TRBD1. Germline assignment: CDR1 SGHKS and CDR2 YYEKEE (reference sequence). The CDR3 sequence is 16 residues long. V gave up 4 bases and J gave up 4 bases; unmatched junction bases: 11. The CDR3 DNA is TGTGCCAGCAGCGGGGCGGGACAGGGGTTTGGATACGAGCAGTACTTC. It translates to CASSGAGQGFGYEQYF.

This rearrangement joins TRBV6-1 to TRBJ1-1; no definite D call. The CDR3 spans 13 residues. CDR1 and CDR2 from the germline V gene are MNHNS and SASEGT. V was shortened by 1 base and J by 8 bases, with 11 bases between the two germline ends. The CDR3: CASSEGRGGEAFF. CDR3 bases: TGTGCCAGCAGTGAAGGGCGGGGAGGCGAAGCTTTCTTT.

V and J are TRBV5-6 and TRBJ2-7; tentatively, D is TRBD1 (5 bases). V lost 1 base, J lost 6 bases, and 8 bases lay in between. Per the germline V gene, CDR1 is SGHDT and CDR2 is YYEEEE. This CDR3 has 12 amino acids. The DNA for the CDR3 is TGTGCCAGCAGCTTGTCTCAGGGCGAGCAGTACTTC. This sequence encodes CASSLSQGEQYF.

The rearrangement uses TRBV25-1 and TRBJ2-7, with 8 bases fitting TRBD2. Per germline, CDR1 MGHDK and CDR2 SYGVNS. This CDR3 is 14 amino acids long. J lost 3 bases, V lost 6 bases, and 7 bases had no gene match. The CDR3 coding sequence is TGTGCCAGCAGGGATAGCGGGACACGCTACGAGCAGTACTTC. This gives the protein CASRDSGTRYEQYF.

The chain uses TRBV4-2 and TRBJ2-1, with TRBD1 identical over 7 bases. Germline-derived CDR1 and CDR2 are LGHNA and YNFKEQ. The V and J ends lost 4 bases and 15 bases, in that order; junction bases with no gene match: 12. The CDR3 length is 13 residues. The CDR3 reads CASSLNLGQPAFF. CDR3 sequence (DNA): TGTGCCAGCAGCCTAAACCTGGGACAGCCGGCGTTCTTC.

This chain uses TRBV18 with TRBJ2-1; 13 bases line up with TRBD2. Germline trimming cut 6 bases from V and 2 bases from J; bases unmatched to any gene: 13. Germline CDR1 is KGHSH and CDR2 is LQKENI. The CDR3 is 19 residues long. CDR3 in DNA: TGTGCCAGCTCCCTCACTAGCGGGAGGGCAAAATTCGCCTACAATGAGCAGTTCTTC. It specifies CASSLTSGRAKFAYNEQFF.

This clone was recorded only once. The chain links TRBV6-5 to TRBJ1-2; TRBD1 agrees at 9 bases. Looked up from germline, CDR1 is MNHEY and CDR2 is SVGAGI. The CDR3 is made up of 15 amino acids. The J segment lost 5 bases and the V segment lost 0 bases, leaving 4 bases of the junction unmatched. The CDR3 loop reads CASSYSFGQGYGYTF. CDR3 sequence (DNA): TGTGCCAGCAGTTACTCGTTCGGACAGGGGTATGGCTACACCTTC.

The chain couples TRBV28 to TRBJ1-5; 7 positions match TRBD1. CDR1 and CDR2 from the germline V gene are MDHEN and SYDVKM. With V trimmed by 4 bases and J by 3 bases, 12 bases remained unmatched. CDR3 length: 17 amino acids. CDR3 sequence reads: CASSSPASTGYNQPQHF. The DNA for the CDR3 is TGTGCCAGCAGTTCCCCCGCCTCGACAGGGTACAATCAGCCCCAGCATTTT.

This clone appeared once. The CDR3 region has the DNA TGTGCCAGATTTAACCATAGCGGATCCTACGAGCAGTACTTC. Translation gives CARFNHSGSYEQYF. The chain couples TRBV19 to TRBJ2-7; tentative D call: TRBD2 (6 bases). This CDR3 comprises 14 residues. Trimming left V 9 bases short and J 1 base short, with 16 bases between. The germline gives CDR1 LNHDA, CDR2 SQIVND (reference sequence).

The V gene is TRBV15, the J gene TRBJ1-1; the D is unclear. CDR1 LNHNV and CDR2 YYDKDF come from the germline V gene (reference sequence). The CDR3 sequence is 14 residues long. Trimming left V 0 bases short and J 1 base short, with 6 bases between. The CDR3 loop reads CATSRDWANTEAFF. DNA for the CDR3: TGTGCCACCAGCAGAGATTGGGCGAACACTGAAGCTTTCTTT.

The genes are TRBV11-2 and TRBJ1-3; D unresolved. The CDR3 spans 15 residues. Germline CDR1 is SGHAT and CDR2 is FQNNGV. V was clipped by 5 bases and J by 2 bases, with 13 bases between them. The CDR3 here is CASSPRGFPGNTIYF. CDR3 coding DNA: TGTGCCAGCAGCCCAAGAGGGTTTCCTGGAAACACCATATATTTT.

The rearrangement uses TRBV11-1 and TRBJ1-1; possibly TRBD1 for D (5 bases). This CDR3 is built from 12 residues. CDR1 SGHAT and CDR2 FQDESV come from the germline V gene (reference sequence). V shed 5 bases and J shed 6 bases, with 10 bases lying between them. The CDR3 sequence is CASSAQGAEAFF. CDR3 DNA sequence: TGTGCCAGCAGCGCGCAGGGTGCTGAAGCTTTCTTT.